The present entry profiles one T cell receptor (beta chain) with its context. This sample was included in a study of blood T cell repertoires in COVID-19. At the level of the study: T cells, B-cell-depleted T cells, or PBMCs supplied cDNA or gDNA.

TCRdb keeps only in-frame clones here, not all; method: immunoSEQ multiplex PCR. The repertoire includes 380,000 or so clones, around 87% of them detected once, and 1% to 1.5% sits in the top ten. Participants had their cohort set by participant-reported clinical history. The germline V gene encodes CDR1 MNHEY and CDR2 SMNVEV (reference sequence). V shed 1 base and J shed 0 bases, with 7 bases lying between them. The CDR3 sequence is 16 residues long. The sequence derives from a man aged 30 to 45 who had recovered from COVID-19. Sequencing used PBMCs or T cells enriched from blood (not recorded which). The chain links TRBV27 to TRBJ2-6; D is unresolved. The CDR3 loop reads CASSLLGFSGANVLTF. The CDR3 region has the DNA TGTGCCAGCAGTTTATTGGGCTTCTCTGGGGCCAACGTCCTGACTTTC. The variable domain in full, completed from reference TRBV27 and TRBJ2-6, reads EAQVTQNPRYLITVTGKKLTVTCSQNMNHEYMSWYRQDPGLGLRQIYYSMNVEVTDKGDVPEGYKVSRKEKRNFPLILESPSPNQTSLYFCASSLLGFSGANVLTFGAGSRLTVL.